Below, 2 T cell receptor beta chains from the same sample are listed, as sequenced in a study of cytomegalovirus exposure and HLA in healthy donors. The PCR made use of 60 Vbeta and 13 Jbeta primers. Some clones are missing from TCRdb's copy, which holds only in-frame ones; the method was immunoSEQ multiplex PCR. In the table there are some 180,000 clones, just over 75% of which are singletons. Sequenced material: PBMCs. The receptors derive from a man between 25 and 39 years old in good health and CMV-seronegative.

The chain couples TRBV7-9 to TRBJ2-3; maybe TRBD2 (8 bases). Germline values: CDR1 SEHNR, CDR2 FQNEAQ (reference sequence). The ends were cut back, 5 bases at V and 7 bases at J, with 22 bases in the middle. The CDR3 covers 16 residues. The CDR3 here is CASSQDPREGANTQYF. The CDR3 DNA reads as TGTGCCAGCAGCCAAGACCCCCGGGAGGGGGCGAATACGCAGTATTTT.

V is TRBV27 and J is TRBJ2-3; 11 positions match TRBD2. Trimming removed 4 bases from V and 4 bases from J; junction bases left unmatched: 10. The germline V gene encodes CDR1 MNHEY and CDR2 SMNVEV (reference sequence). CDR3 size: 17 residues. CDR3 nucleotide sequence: TGTGCCAGCAGTTACTCAGCACTAGCGGGAGTCTCAGATACGCAGTATTTT. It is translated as CASSYSALAGVSDTQYF.